This TCR beta chain comes out of a study of cytomegalovirus exposure and HLA in healthy donors. The PCR employed 60 Vbeta primers together with 13 Jbeta primers. TCRdb keeps only in-frame clones here, not all; method: immunoSEQ multiplex PCR. The data show about 160,000 clones, approximately 70% seen once. In regard to this clone: Its cognate antigen is unknown.

Germline V gives CDR1 MDHEN, CDR2 SYDVKM. This CDR3 is built from 13 residues. Trimming left V 2 bases short and J 8 bases short, with 10 bases between. Study results and caveats: One cluster of highly shared sequence variants probably arose as a sequencing artifact. Earlier analysis found most TCR beta V segments productive about 90% or about 30% of the time.

Sequenced material: PBMCs. This sequence was found in a man aged 18 to 29 in good health and CMV-seropositive. The chain employs TRBV28 and TRBJ1-5; perhaps TRBD1 as D (5 bases). Written as DNA, the CDR3 is TGTGCCAGCAGTTTACAGGGTCTAAAGCCCCAGCATTTT. Amino acid sequence: CASSLQGLKPQHF.